This T cell receptor beta chain derives from a study of T cells after yellow fever vaccination. General observations from the study: Just a small share of clonotypes turned up in the CD4 compartment as well as the CD8 compartment.

Germline V gene data show CDR1 as GTSNPN and CDR2 as SVGIG (reference sequence). The CDR3 is 10 residues long. The V end was cut by 5 bases, the J end by 5 bases, with 4 bases between. TCRdb reprocessed the 5' RACE reads via MiXCR and lists one record per CDR3 protein. The sample records some 500,000 distinct CDR3 sequences, approximately 12% being singletons. Note on this clonotype: As yet, its antigen is unknown.

The input for sequencing was PBMCs, taken on the day of the yellow fever booster vaccination. The source of this sequence is a man under 40 who received the YFV17D yellow fever vaccine. The chain carries TRBV30 and TRBJ2-1, with D unresolved. CDR3 protein: CAWGDNEQFF. DNA for the CDR3: TGTGCCTGGGGGGACAATGAGCAGTTCTTC. Full variable domain (missing parts from reference TRBV30 and TRBJ2-1): SQTIHQWPATLVQPVGSPLSLECTVEGTSNPNLYWYRQAAGRGLQLLFYSVGIGQISSEVPQNLSASRPQDRQFILSSKKLLLSDSGFYLCAWGDNEQFFGPGTRLTVL.